This T cell receptor beta chain stems from a study of T-cell memory formation after mild COVID-19. Study outcomes and limitations: There was no confirmation that second-wave clones peaking on day 37 were SARS-CoV-2 specific. Pre-infection memory already had some responding clones, implying cross-reactive memory joined. Among contracting clones, CD4+ were mainly CM/EM and CD8+ enriched in EMRA.

With V trimmed by 4 bases and J by 4 bases, 8 bases remained unmatched. The CDR3 length is 16 residues. Germline V gene sequence: CDR1 LGHDT, CDR2 YNNKEL (reference sequence). As concerns this clonotype: Its antigen is currently unknown.

It was 5'RACE with constant-segment primers that produced the TCR alpha and TCR beta cDNA libraries, which carried sample barcodes and UMIs. One entry per CDR3 protein results from TCRdb running MiXCR on the 5' RACE reads. The sample has 430,000 or so distinct CDR3 sequences, around 27% seen once; the top ten hold around 12%. The source is an adult woman who had mild COVID-19 (a few samples of this study predate the infection). Cell type and time point are not known. The chain recombines TRBV3-1 with TRBJ2-5; 11 positions match TRBD2. Sequences were obtained from PBMCs or a T cell subset sorted from them (not recorded which). CDR3 in amino acids: CASSLAGGPVRETQYF. DNA of the CDR3: TGTGCCAGCAGCCTAGCGGGAGGGCCGGTCCGAGAGACCCAGTACTTC.